The 28 T cell receptor beta chains given below trace back to one sample, sequenced in a study of blood T cell repertoires in COVID-19. Sequenced by immunoSEQ multiplex PCR; TCRdb stores in-frame clones only, minus some. This table holds more than 35,000 clones, over 65% found once. The sequencing input was peripheral blood. These receptors came from a man over 45 with active or convalescent COVID-19.

J is TRBJ1-1 and V is TRBV6-5; 11 positions agree with TRBD1. Trimming removed 8 bases from V and 3 bases from J; junction bases left unmatched: 2. Per the germline V gene, CDR1 is MNHEY and CDR2 is SVGAGI. This CDR3 contains 13 residues. The CDR3 region has the DNA TGTGCCAGCGGGACAGGGGGGCACACTGAAGCTTTCTTT. Protein product: CASGTGGHTEAFF.

The chain has TRBV4-1 and TRBJ1-2; the match to TRBD1 covers 7 bases. The CDR3 sequence is 14 residues long. Germline V gene lookup returns CDR1 MGHRA and CDR2 YSYEKL. Trimming cost V 1 base and J 3 bases; bases outside gene matches: 2. The chain's CDR3 is CASSQVTGDYGYTF. CDR3 nucleotide sequence: TGCGCCAGCAGCCAAGTAACAGGGGACTATGGCTACACCTTC.

The rearrangement links TRBV25-1 to TRBJ1-3; D is uncertain. Germline CDR1 MGHDK, CDR2 SYGVNS. Trimming took 2 bases from V and 2 from J, leaving 16 bases between them. The CDR3 is made up of 17 amino acids. In DNA form, the CDR3 reads TGTGCCAGCAGTGAAGCCGGAATTGCGAGGGCTGGAAACACCATATATTTT. Protein sequence: CASSEAGIARAGNTIYF.

The chain has TRBV10-3 and TRBJ2-3, with 8 bases identical to TRBD2. The junction had 14 bases not matched to a gene; V was cut back by 0 bases and J by 6 bases. CDR1 and CDR2 (germline): ENHRY, SYGVKD. The CDR3 sequence is 18 residues long. The CDR3 DNA sequence: TGTGCCATCAGTGAGTCCAAGGGACTAGTGCCTCAGCCCGATACGCAGTATTTT. Its translation is CAISESKGLVPQPDTQYF.

The chain employs TRBV6-1 and TRBJ2-5, with TRBD2 matching 10 bases. Germline lookup yields CDR1 MNHNS and CDR2 SASEGT. The junction had 14 bases not matched to a gene; V was cut back by 2 bases and J by 2 bases. This CDR3 comprises 19 residues. CDR3 DNA sequence: TGTGCCAGCAGTGAACCCAATCGCGTACTAGCGGGGCTACAAGAGACCCAGTACTTC. This codes for CASSEPNRVLAGLQETQYF.

The chain carries TRBV6-5 and TRBJ1-1; no reliable D call. The germline gives CDR1 MNHEY, CDR2 SVGAGI. This CDR3 has 14 amino acids. Trimming shortened V by 2 bases and J by 1 base, and 8 bases separated the two germline ends. The DNA of the CDR3 is TGTGCCAGCAGTTACCGCAGAGGGAACACTGAAGCTTTCTTT. Amino acid sequence: CASSYRRGNTEAFF.

The CDR3 coding sequence is TGTGCCAGCAGCTTATCCCCGACAGGGCGGAACACTGAAGCTTTCTTT. Residues: CASSLSPTGRNTEAFF. This chain uses TRBV7-9 with TRBJ1-1; TRBD1 agrees at 7 bases. Germline CDR1 and CDR2: SEHNR and FQNEAQ (reference sequence). This CDR3 contains 16 residues. Germline trimming cut 2 bases from V and 1 base from J; bases unmatched to any gene: 7.

In nucleotides, the CDR3 is TGTGCCAGCAGCTTGGAAGCCTTATCCGGGGAGCTGTTTTTT. Translating gives CASSLEALSGELFF. This chain links TRBV5-8 with TRBJ2-2; no definite D call. The CDR3 has 14 amino acids. Germline CDR1 is SGHTS and CDR2 is YDEGEE. Trimming took off 0 bases at V and 6 bases at J, with 9 bases between the two ends.

The chain employs TRBV5-1 and TRBJ2-5, with 9 bases lining up with TRBD2. In germline, CDR1 is SGHRS, CDR2 YFSETQ. V was pared by 1 base and J by 5 bases, with 9 bases of the junction left unmatched. This CDR3 has 16 residues. The CDR3 is CASSLYLRGGRETQYF. CDR3 bases: TGCGCCAGCAGCTTGTATTTGCGGGGGGGCAGGGAGACCCAGTACTTC.

The chain carries TRBV6-2 or TRBV6-3 and TRBJ1-5, with D possibly TRBD1 on 5 matching bases. The V and J ends lost 5 bases and 2 bases respectively, with 13 bases between them. CDR1 and CDR2 from the germline V gene are MNHEY and SVGEGT. The CDR3 has 15 amino acids. The CDR3 sequence: CASSGAAGRNQPQHF. CDR3 DNA sequence: TGTGCCAGCAGTGGGGCGGCGGGGCGCAATCAGCCCCAGCATTTT.

The rearrangement uses TRBV11-3 and TRBJ2-5; 7 bases line up with TRBD2. Unmatched junction bases numbered 1, after V lost 1 base and J lost 5 bases. Germline CDR1 and CDR2: SGHNT and YENEEA. The CDR3 is made up of 13 amino acids. CDR3 protein: CASSLGEGETQYF. CDR3 nucleotides: TGTGCCAGCAGCTTAGGGGAGGGGGAGACCCAGTACTTC.

This clone was counted a few times. The J gene is TRBJ1-1, the V gene TRBV5-4; TRBD1 agrees at 7 bases. Germline values: CDR1 SGHNT, CDR2 YYREEE (reference sequence). V shed 4 bases and J 1 base; nucleotides not matched to a gene: 4. The CDR3 totals 14 residues. The CDR3 reads CASSLGQTNTEAFF. The CDR3 coding sequence is TGTGCCAGCAGCCTGGGACAGACGAACACTGAAGCTTTCTTT.

The chain uses TRBV5-5 and TRBJ1-3; 11 positions agree with TRBD1. The CDR3 sequence is 17 residues long. Germline V CDR1 and CDR2: SGHKS, YYEKEE (reference sequence). The trim removed 1 base at V and 3 bases at J, leaving 6 bases unmatched. The CDR3 coding sequence is TGTGCCAGCAGCTTGAAGCCGGGGACAGGGGGTGGAAACACCATATATTTT. This gives the protein CASSLKPGTGGGNTIYF.

The chain carries TRBV11-2 and TRBJ2-5; 10 nucleotides agree with TRBD2. The CDR3 runs to 16 residues. From germline, CDR1 is SGHAT and CDR2 FQNNGV. V was pared by 2 bases and J by 5 bases, with 8 bases of the junction left unmatched. CDR3 loop: CASSLTPAGGPETQYF. The CDR3 DNA follows: TGTGCCAGCAGCTTAACCCCAGCGGGGGGGCCCGAGACCCAGTACTTC.

The chain has TRBV27 and TRBJ2-7; 8 bases line up with TRBD1. Trimming took 4 bases from V and 4 from J; bases not matched to a gene: 9. This CDR3 spans 15 amino acids. CDR1 is MNHEY and CDR2 is SMNVEV in the germline V gene (reference sequence). The DNA for the CDR3 is TGTGCCAGCAGTTCCAGACAGGGGAGGCGTTACGAGCAGTACTTC. Amino acid sequence: CASSSRQGRRYEQYF.

The chain couples TRBV19 to TRBJ1-5; D remains unclear. Germline-derived CDR1 and CDR2 are LNHDA and SQIVND (reference sequence). This CDR3 is 13 amino acids long. Trimming cost V 3 bases and J 6 bases, with 9 bases left between them. The CDR3 DNA reads as TGTGCCAGTAGTATCCCAGGTCCTCAGCCCCAGCATTTT. Amino acids: CASSIPGPQPQHF.

The rearrangement joins TRBV6-5 to TRBJ1-1, with 7 bases identical to TRBD1. Trimming cost V 8 bases and J 3 bases; bases outside gene matches: 6. CDR3 length: 13 amino acids. CDR1 and CDR2 (germline): MNHEY, SVGAGI. The CDR3 DNA reads as TGTGCCAGCTTAGGGGGCGTGGACACTGAAGCTTTCTTT. The encoded protein is CASLGGVDTEAFF.

In its sample, this clone was seen a few times. The rearrangement links TRBV9 to TRBJ1-6; 9 bases line up with TRBD1. The CDR3 runs to 16 residues. V lost 4 bases and J lost 3; bases outside the gene matches: 5. The germline V gene has CDR1 SGDLS and CDR2 YYNGEE. Here the CDR3 DNA reads TGTGCCAGCAGCCCGGGACAGGGTAGCTATAATTCACCCCTCCACTTT. Protein product: CASSPGQGSYNSPLHF.

This clone turned up a few times. V is TRBV14 and J is TRBJ1-1; the D gene is possibly TRBD1 (6 bases). This CDR3 has 15 amino acids. In germline, CDR1 is SGHDN, CDR2 FVKESK. V was shortened by 2 bases and J by 2 bases, with 12 bases between the two germline ends. CDR3 amino acids: CASSQFGGHNTEAFF. The CDR3 coding sequence is TGTGCCAGCAGCCAATTTGGGGGACATAACACTGAAGCTTTCTTT.

The chain has TRBV5-1 and TRBJ2-1; 7 bases are a match to TRBD2. The ends lost 0 bases at V and 4 bases at J; junction bases unmatched: 7. Germline V gives CDR1 SGHRS, CDR2 YFSETQ. The CDR3 covers 16 residues. The CDR3 sequence: CASSLGTSSLYNEQFF. In DNA form, the CDR3 reads TGCGCCAGCAGCTTGGGGACTAGTTCTTTGTACAATGAGCAGTTCTTC.

V is TRBV7-8 and J is TRBJ1-2, with D perhaps TRBD1 (6 bases). CDR1 and CDR2 from the germline V gene are SGHVS and FQNEAQ. V shed 4 bases and J shed 4 bases, with 10 bases lying between them. The length of the CDR3 is 13 residues. CDR3 amino acids: CASSSDRFYGYTF. The CDR3 nucleotides read TGTGCCAGCAGCTCAGACAGGTTCTATGGCTACACCTTC.

This chain links TRBV7-2 with TRBJ2-7; D is uncertain. Trimming stripped 5 bases from V and 0 bases from J, with 11 bases between. The CDR3 is 14 amino acids. Germline assignment: CDR1 SGHTA and CDR2 FQGNSA. In nucleotides, the CDR3 is TGTGCCAGCAGCGTTAGCCGGAGCTCCTACGAGCAGTACTTC. The encoded protein is CASSVSRSSYEQYF.

The J gene is TRBJ2-7, the V gene TRBV28, with 9 bases aligning to TRBD1. Germline V CDR1 and CDR2: MDHEN, SYDVKM. The CDR3 loop spans 15 amino acids. V gave up 7 bases and J gave up 3 bases; unmatched junction bases: 10. The CDR3 loop is CASTVPGQGSYEQYF. Written as DNA, the CDR3 is TGTGCCAGCACCGTCCCGGGACAGGGTAGCTACGAGCAGTACTTC.

CDR3 protein: CASSLEPDTEAFF. The CDR3 nucleotides are TGCGCCAGCAGCTTGGAACCGGACACTGAAGCTTTCTTT. This chain uses TRBV5-1 with TRBJ1-1; D uncertain. Germline lookup yields CDR1 SGHRS and CDR2 YFSETQ. The CDR3 sequence is 13 residues long. The V end lost 0 bases, the J end lost 3 bases, and 6 bases lay between the germline ends.

The rearrangement links TRBV27 to TRBJ1-2; 7 positions match TRBD1. CDR3 length equals 13 residues. The germline V gene encodes CDR1 MNHEY and CDR2 SMNVEV (reference sequence). The J segment lost 4 bases and the V segment lost 5 bases, leaving 4 bases of the junction unmatched. CDR3 protein: CASSPTGFYGYTF. The DNA for the CDR3 is TGTGCCAGCAGTCCGACAGGGTTCTATGGCTACACCTTC.

The V gene is TRBV9, the J gene TRBJ2-3; tentative D call: TRBD1 (5 bases). CDR1 is SGDLS and CDR2 is YYNGEE in the germline V gene. Trimming pared 0 bases from V and 2 bases from J, leaving 10 bases between. The CDR3 extends over 15 amino acids. For the CDR3, the DNA is TGTGCCAGCAGCGTAGTTGGACAAAACACAGATACGCAGTATTTT. Residues: CASSVVGQNTDTQYF.

This clone was counted once. The rearrangement uses TRBV6-1 and TRBJ2-7; 7 nucleotides match TRBD1. J lost 1 base, V lost 1 base, and 4 bases had no gene match. The CDR3 totals 15 residues. Germline lookup yields CDR1 MNHNS and CDR2 SASEGT. The CDR3 reads CASSEGAGGSYEQYF. CDR3 nucleotides: TGTGCCAGCAGTGAAGGGGCAGGGGGATCCTACGAGCAGTACTTC.

V and J are TRBV6-1 and TRBJ2-7, with D possibly being TRBD1 (5 bases). Trimming took off 1 base at V and 4 bases at J, with 5 bases between the two ends. The length of the CDR3 is 12 residues. CDR1 is MNHNS and CDR2 is SASEGT in the germline V gene. CDR3 sequence (DNA): TGTGCCAGCAGTGAAGGACAGTACGAGCAGTACTTC. Protein: CASSEGQYEQYF.